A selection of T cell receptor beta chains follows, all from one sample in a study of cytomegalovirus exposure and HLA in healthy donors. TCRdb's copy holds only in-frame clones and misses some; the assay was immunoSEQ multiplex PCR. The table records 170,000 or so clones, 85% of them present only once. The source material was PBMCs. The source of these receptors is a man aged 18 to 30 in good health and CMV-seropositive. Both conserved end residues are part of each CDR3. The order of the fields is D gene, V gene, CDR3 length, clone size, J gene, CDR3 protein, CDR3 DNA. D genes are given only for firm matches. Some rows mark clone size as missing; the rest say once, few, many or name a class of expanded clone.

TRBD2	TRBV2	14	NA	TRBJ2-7	CASSARLAGYEQYF	TGTGCCAGCAGTGCTCGACTAGCGGGGTACGAGCAGTACTTC
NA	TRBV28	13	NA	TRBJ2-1	CASSGGSYNEQFF	TGTGCCAGCAGTGGCGGCTCCTACAATGAGCAGTTCTTC
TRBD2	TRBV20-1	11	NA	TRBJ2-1	CSARDGGGEFF	TGCAGTGCTAGAGATGGGGGGGGTGAGTTCTTC
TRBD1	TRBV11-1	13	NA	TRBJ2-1	CASSKDRGNEQFF	TGTGCCAGCAGCAAGGACAGGGGGAATGAGCAGTTCTTC
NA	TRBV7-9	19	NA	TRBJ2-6	CASSPSFREMESGANVLTF	TGTGCCAGCAGCCCGAGCTTCCGGGAGATGGAATCTGGGGCCAACGTCCTGACTTTC
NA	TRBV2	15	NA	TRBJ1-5	CASSEPQGNNQPQHF	TGTGCCAGCAGTGAACCCCAGGGCAACAATCAGCCCCAGCATTTT
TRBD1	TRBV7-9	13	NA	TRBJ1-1	CASSPTGVGEAFF	TGTGCCAGCAGCCCTACAGGGGTCGGGGAAGCTTTCTTT
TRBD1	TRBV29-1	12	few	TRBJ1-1	CSAPGQLNEAFF	TGCAGCGCCCCGGGACAGCTCAACGAAGCTTTCTTT
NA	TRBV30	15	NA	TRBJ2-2	CAWSRMGSRTGELFF	TGTGCCTGGAGTCGGATGGGGAGCCGGACCGGGGAGCTGTTTTTT
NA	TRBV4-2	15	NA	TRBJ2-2	CASSRVGASTGELFF	TGTGCCAGCAGCCGGGTGGGGGCGAGCACCGGGGAGCTGTTTTTT
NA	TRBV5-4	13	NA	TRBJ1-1	CASSRGGNTEAFF	TGTGCCAGCAGCCGAGGGGGGAACACTGAAGCTTTCTTT
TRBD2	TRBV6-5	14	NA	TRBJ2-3	CASSYGGGGYTQYF	TGTGCCAGCAGTTACGGTGGGGGGGGGTATACGCAGTATTTT
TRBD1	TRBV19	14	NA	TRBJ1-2	CASSRGTDYYGYTF	TGTGCCAGTAGTCGGGGGACAGATTACTATGGCTACACCTTC
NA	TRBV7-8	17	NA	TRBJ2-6	CASSLKGAISGANVLTF	TGTGCCAGCAGCTTAAAGGGAGCCATCTCTGGGGCCAACGTCCTGACTTTC
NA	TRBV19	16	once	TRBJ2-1	CASTSRYTEQGNEQFF	TGTGCCAGTACCTCGAGGTATACCGAACAGGGCAATGAGCAGTTCTTC
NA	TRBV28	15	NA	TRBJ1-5	CASSPGVGVNQPQHF	TGTGCCAGCAGCCCTGGCGTCGGGGTCAATCAGCCCCAGCATTTT
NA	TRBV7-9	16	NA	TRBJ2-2	CASSPQGTDHTGELFF	TGTGCCAGCAGCCCCCAGGGGACGGATCACACCGGGGAGCTGTTTTTT
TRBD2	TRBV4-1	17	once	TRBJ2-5	CASSQVPGLGGFGAQYF	TGCGCCAGCAGCCAAGTTCCGGGACTAGGCGGCTTTGGGGCCCAGTACTTC
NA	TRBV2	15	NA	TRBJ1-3	CASSVGRDSGNTIYF	TGTGCCAGCAGTGTAGGGAGGGACTCTGGAAACACCATATATTTT
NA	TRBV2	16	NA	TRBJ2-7	CASSEASRGPSYEQYF	TGTGCCAGCAGTGAAGCATCCAGGGGACCTTCCTACGAGCAGTACTTC
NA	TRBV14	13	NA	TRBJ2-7	CASSPHEGGEQYF	TGTGCCAGCAGCCCCCACGAGGGAGGCGAGCAGTACTTC
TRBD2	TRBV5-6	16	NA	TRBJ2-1	CASSSESSGKFDEQFF	TGTGCCAGCAGCTCGGAATCTAGCGGGAAATTCGATGAGCAGTTCTTC
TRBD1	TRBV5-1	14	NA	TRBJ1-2	CASSLGTGAYGYTF	TGCGCCAGCAGCTTGGGGACAGGGGCATACGGCTACACCTTC
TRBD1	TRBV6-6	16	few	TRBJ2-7	CASSSSAGTVTYEQYF	TGTGCCAGCAGCTCCTCGGCCGGGACAGTCACCTACGAGCAGTACTTC
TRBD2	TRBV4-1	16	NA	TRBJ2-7	CASSQGRGGSSYEQYF	TGCGCCAGCAGCCAAGGACGGGGGGGTAGCTCCTACGAGCAGTACTTC
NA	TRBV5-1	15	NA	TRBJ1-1	CASSKNTQMNTEAFF	TGCGCCAGCAGTAAGAATACCCAGATGAACACTGAAGCTTTCTTT
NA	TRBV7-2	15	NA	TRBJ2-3	CASSLAGGPTDTQYF	TGTGCCAGCAGCTTAGCGGGCGGGCCCACAGATACGCAGTATTTT
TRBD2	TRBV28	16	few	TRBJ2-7	CASIRAGLAGGSEQYF	TGTGCCAGCATTAGAGCGGGACTAGCGGGAGGTAGCGAGCAGTACTTC
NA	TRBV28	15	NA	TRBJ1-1	CASSPLQGWDTEAFF	TGTGCCAGCAGTCCATTACAGGGTTGGGACACTGAAGCTTTCTTT
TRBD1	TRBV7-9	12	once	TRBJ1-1	CASGTASTEAFF	TGTGCCAGCGGGACAGCAAGCACTGAAGCTTTCTTT
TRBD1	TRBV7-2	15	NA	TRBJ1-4	CASSFFDRANEKLFF	TGTGCCAGCAGCTTTTTTGACAGGGCAAATGAAAAACTGTTTTTT
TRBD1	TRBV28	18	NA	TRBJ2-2	CASEGQAQSGLNTGELFF	TGTGCCAGCGAGGGACAGGCACAAAGCGGTTTAAACACCGGGGAGCTGTTTTTT
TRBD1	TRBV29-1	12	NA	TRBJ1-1	CSVSTGRTEAFF	TGCAGCGTGTCGACAGGGCGAACTGAAGCTTTCTTT
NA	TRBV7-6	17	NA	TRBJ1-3	CASSPSGPRRIPLTIYF	TGTGCCAGCAGCCCAAGCGGTCCGAGGCGCATTCCGCTTACCATATATTTT
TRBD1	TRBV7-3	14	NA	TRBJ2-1	CASSSDRDPNEQFF	TGTGCCAGCAGCTCAGACAGGGACCCAAATGAGCAGTTCTTC
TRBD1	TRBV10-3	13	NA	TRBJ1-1	CAISRQGETEAFF	TGTGCCATCAGTCGACAGGGGGAAACTGAAGCTTTCTTT
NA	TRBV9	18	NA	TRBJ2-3	CASSVGGGAVWDTDTQYF	TGTGCCAGCAGCGTAGGAGGGGGAGCAGTTTGGGATACAGATACGCAGTATTTT
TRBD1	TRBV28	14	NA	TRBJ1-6	CASTSGTGHSPLHF	TGTGCCAGCACCTCCGGGACAGGCCATTCACCCCTCCACTTT
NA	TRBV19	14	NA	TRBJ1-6	CASSMQVTNSPLHF	TGTGCCAGTAGTATGCAGGTTACTAATTCACCCCTCCACTTT
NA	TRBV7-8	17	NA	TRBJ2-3	CASSLAPLVASTDTQYF	TGTGCCAGCAGCTTAGCCCCATTAGTAGCTAGCACAGATACGCAGTATTTT
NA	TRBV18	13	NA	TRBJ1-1	CASSLESGTEAFF	TGTGCCAGCTCACTCGAGTCAGGCACTGAAGCTTTCTTT
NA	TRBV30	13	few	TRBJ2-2	CAWTIHSPGELFF	TGTGCCTGGACTATTCATTCCCCCGGGGAGCTGTTTTTT
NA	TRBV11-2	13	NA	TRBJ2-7	CASSLAYGVEQYF	TGTGCCAGCAGCTTAGCTTACGGGGTCGAGCAGTACTTC
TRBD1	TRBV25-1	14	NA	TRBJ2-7	CASSGPTGPYEQYF	TGTGCCAGCAGTGGACCGACAGGGCCCTACGAGCAGTACTTC
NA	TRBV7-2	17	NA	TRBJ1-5	CARHPRNTVNSNQPQHF	TGTGCCAGGCACCCCCGAAATACGGTGAATAGCAATCAGCCCCAGCATTTT
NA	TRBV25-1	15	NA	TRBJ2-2	CASSELFGNTGELFF	TGTGCCAGCAGTGAATTATTCGGGAACACCGGGGAGCTGTTTTTT
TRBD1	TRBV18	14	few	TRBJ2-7	CASSPARGPYEQYF	TGTGCCAGCTCACCCGCCAGGGGGCCCTACGAGCAGTACTTC
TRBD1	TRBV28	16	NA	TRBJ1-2	CASSFRDRGVNYGYTF	TGTGCCAGCAGTTTTCGCGACAGGGGCGTTAACTATGGCTACACCTTC
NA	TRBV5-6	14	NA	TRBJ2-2	CASSTGQHTGELFF	TGTGCCAGCAGCACCGGACAGCACACCGGGGAGCTGTTTTTT
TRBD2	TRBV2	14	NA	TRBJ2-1	CASIRGGPGNEQFF	TGTGCCAGCATTCGGGGGGGCCCGGGGAATGAGCAGTTCTTC
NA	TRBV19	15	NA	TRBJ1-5	CASSPILQGDQPQHF	TGTGCCAGTAGTCCAATATTACAGGGAGATCAGCCCCAGCATTTT
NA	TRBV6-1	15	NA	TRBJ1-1	CASSEDLGHGTEAFF	TGTGCCAGCAGTGAAGATTTGGGGCACGGCACTGAAGCTTTCTTT
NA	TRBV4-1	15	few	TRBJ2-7	CASSQVGGGRDEQYF	TGCGCCAGCAGCCAAGTCGGAGGGGGCAGAGACGAGCAGTACTTC
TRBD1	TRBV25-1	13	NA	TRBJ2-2	CASLDRDTGELFF	TGTGCCAGCCTGGACAGGGACACCGGGGAGCTGTTTTTT
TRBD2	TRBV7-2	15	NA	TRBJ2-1	CASSPLAGGHNEQFF	TGTGCCAGCAGCCCACTAGCGGGGGGACACAATGAGCAGTTCTTC
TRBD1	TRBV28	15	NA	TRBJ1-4	CASRGAGQANEKLFF	TGTGCCAGCAGGGGGGCCGGACAGGCTAATGAAAAACTGTTTTTT
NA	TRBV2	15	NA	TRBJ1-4	CASRFRGSTNEKLFF	TGTGCCAGCAGATTTAGGGGTTCAACTAATGAAAAACTGTTTTTT